The clone carrying this TCR beta chain was seen only once. Its antigen is still unknown. Germline loops: CDR1 SNHLY, CDR2 FYNNEI. The length of the CDR3 is 14 residues. V shed 7 bases and J 7 bases; nucleotides not matched to a gene: 12. These data come from a study of immune cell composition in non-small cell lung cancer. General study results and limits: Tumour TCR-beta clonality showed no significant link to smoking pack-years.

This table comes from immunoSEQ multiplex PCR, and its TCRdb copy is limited to in-frame clones, with some not included. The table lists roughly 6,700 clones, 70% of them singletons. This chain joins TRBV2 and TRBJ2-5, with 7 bases matching TRBD2. The sequence was collected from a human donor with non-small cell lung cancer. Sequencing input: lung tumor tissue. The CDR3 loop reads CASTFSGDDATQYF. The CDR3 DNA sequence: TGTGCCAGCACCTTCAGCGGGGACGACGCGACCCAGTACTTC.